Presented here are 25 T cell receptor beta chains from one specimen sequenced in a study of control samples from healthy donors and cancer patients. TCRdb keeps only in-frame clones here, not all; method: immunoSEQ multiplex PCR. The sample records over 200,000 clones, about four fifths being singletons. Sequencing was carried out using PBMCs. Receptors originate from a woman aged 55 to 70 with lung cancer.

V usage is TRBV28 and J usage is TRBJ2-7; TRBD1 agrees at 8 bases. The trim removed 7 bases at V and 0 bases at J, leaving 14 bases unmatched. This CDR3 region has 17 residues. The germline V gene encodes CDR1 MDHEN and CDR2 SYDVKM. CDR3 DNA: TGTGCCAGCATCGGTACCGGGACAGGTTCAACCTCCTACGAGCAGTACTTC. It yields the protein CASIGTGTGSTSYEQYF.

In DNA form, the CDR3 reads TGCGCCAGCAGCTTGGACAGGGTAATTCCCAATGAGCAGTTCTTC. Its protein product is CASSLDRVIPNEQFF. The V call is TRBV5-1, the J call TRBJ2-1, with D possibly being TRBD1 (6 bases). V lost 0 bases and J lost 6, with 13 bases in between. From germline, CDR1 is SGHRS and CDR2 YFSETQ. CDR3 length: 15 amino acids.

The V and J genes are TRBV30 and TRBJ1-3, with D tentatively TRBD1 (5 bases). V lost 4 bases and J lost 3, with 16 bases in between. CDR3 length equals 15 residues. The germline gives CDR1 GTSNPN, CDR2 SVGIG (reference sequence). This chain's CDR3 is CAWTYAGGYGNTIYF. The CDR3, as DNA: TGTGCCTGGACTTATGCGGGGGGGTATGGAAACACCATATATTTT.

The chain employs TRBV10-3 and TRBJ1-4; no clear D gene. The CDR3 covers 14 residues. Trimming shortened V by 2 bases and J by 8 bases, and 12 bases separated the two germline ends. Per the germline V gene, CDR1 is ENHRY and CDR2 is SYGVKD. The CDR3 loop reads CAISERQEGEKLFF. CDR3 bases: TGTGCCATCAGTGAGCGGCAGGAAGGGGAAAAACTGTTTTTT.

This chain links TRBV7-2 with TRBJ2-1, with D perhaps matching TRBD1 or TRBD2 (6 bases each). Trimming pared 2 bases from V and 7 bases from J, leaving 21 bases between. Germline CDR1 is SGHTA and CDR2 is FQGNSA. There are 17 residues in the CDR3. The CDR3 is CASSLQGGAGLVNEQFF. CDR3 DNA sequence: TGTGCCAGCAGCTTACAAGGGGGAGCGGGTTTGGTAAATGAGCAGTTCTTC.

The chain carries TRBV19 and TRBJ2-1; 8 positions agree with TRBD1. CDR3 length: 15 amino acids. Germline CDR1 and CDR2: LNHDA and SQIVND (reference sequence). V lost 5 bases to trimming and J lost 10 bases; unmatched junction nucleotides: 13. The CDR3: CASSPTLGQGQEQFF. In DNA form, the CDR3 reads TGTGCCAGTAGTCCGACCCTCGGACAGGGTCAGGAGCAGTTCTTC.

This chain connects TRBV28 to TRBJ2-7, with D unresolved. The CDR3 runs 15 residues. Germline CDR1 reads MDHEN; CDR2 reads SYDVKM. V gave up 2 bases and J gave up 4 bases, with 15 bases separating them. CDR3 nucleotides: TGTGCCAGCAGTTTAGCTGGGCAGGAATCTTACGAGCAGTACTTC. This sequence encodes CASSLAGQESYEQYF.

This clone was counted between two and nine times. Distinct nucleotide sequences in the sample also encode this CDR3. The rearrangement links TRBV2 to TRBJ1-1; unclear D gene. The germline V gene encodes CDR1 SNHLY and CDR2 FYNNEI. V was clipped by 4 bases and J by 5 bases, with 8 bases between them. This CDR3 has 12 residues. CDR3: CASSGTRTEAFF. The CDR3 DNA follows: TGTGCCAGCAGTGGGACCCGAACTGAAGCTTTCTTT.

This clone was found once. This chain uses TRBV5-1 with TRBJ2-5, with 10 bases that match TRBD2. Trimming removed 0 bases from V and 2 bases from J; junction bases left unmatched: 4. The CDR3 is 16 residues long. Germline V gives CDR1 SGHRS, CDR2 YFSETQ. The CDR3, as DNA: TGCGCCAGCAGCTTGGTGGTAGCGGGGGGACAAGAGACCCAGTACTTC. It codes for CASSLVVAGGQETQYF. The whole variable domain, remainder taken from reference TRBV5-1 and TRBJ2-5, is KAGVTQTPRYLIKTRGQQVTLSCSPISGHRSVSWYQQTPGQGLQFLFEYFSETQRNKGNFPGRFSGRQFSNSRSEMNVSTLELGDSALYLCASSLVVAGGQETQYFGPGTRLLVL.

The chain uses TRBV7-6 and TRBJ2-1; D possibly corresponds to TRBD2 (6 bases). The germline V gene has CDR1 SGHVS and CDR2 FNYEAQ. With 1 base removed from V and 4 bases from J, the gap between germline ends came to 11 bases. This CDR3 region has 15 residues. The CDR3 loop is CASSLGLAPYNEQFF. In DNA form, the CDR3 reads TGTGCCAGCAGCTTAGGGCTAGCGCCGTACAATGAGCAGTTCTTC.

The chain uses TRBV3-1 (or the pseudogene TRBV3-2) and TRBJ2-3; 8 nucleotides line up with TRBD2. This CDR3 has 17 amino acids. In germline, CDR1 is LGHDT, CDR2 YNNKEL (reference sequence). Unmatched junction bases numbered 8, after V lost 0 bases and J lost 3 bases. The CDR3, as DNA: TGTGCCAGCAGCCAAGATACAGCGGGAGAACTGACAGATACGCAGTATTTT. Translated: CASSQDTAGELTDTQYF.

The chain has TRBV27 and TRBJ1-2; 8 nucleotides match TRBD1. V lost 4 bases, J lost 5 bases, and 15 bases stayed unmatched. This CDR3 comprises 17 residues. Per the germline V gene, CDR1 is MNHEY and CDR2 is SMNVEV (reference sequence). The CDR3, as DNA: TGTGCCAGCAGTTCTCGCCTTGCAGGGGGCCCGTTGTATGGCTACACCTTC. Protein: CASSSRLAGGPLYGYTF.

In this sample, this clone turned up once. The junction shows a germline mismatch at one end, possibly a read error. The genes are TRBV7-9 and TRBJ1-1; D unclear. This CDR3 comprises 14 residues. The germline gives CDR1 SEHNR, CDR2 FQNEAQ (reference sequence). The CDR3 DNA reads as TGTGCCAGCAGATTAGGCAGTACGAACACTGAAGCTTTCTTT. This codes for CASRLGSTNTEAFF.

The chain joins TRBV2 to TRBJ2-2; a weak D match, TRBD1 (5 bases). There are 14 residues in the CDR3. Germline V gene data show CDR1 as SNHLY and CDR2 as FYNNEI. The V gene lost 7 bases and the J gene lost 3 bases, with 12 bases spanning the gap. This chain's CDR3 is CASNLDSHTGELFF. CDR3 in DNA: TGTGCCAGCAACCTCGACAGCCACACCGGGGAGCTGTTTTTT. The whole variable domain, filled in from reference TRBV2 and TRBJ2-2, reads EPEVTQTPSHQVTQMGQEVILRCVPISNHLYFYWYRQILGQKVEFLVSFYNNEISEKSEIFDDQFSVERPDGSNFTLKIRSTKLEDSAMYFCASNLDSHTGELFFGEGSRLTVL.

This clone was seen a handful of times. The chain links TRBV6-5 to TRBJ2-1; 7 bases are shared with TRBD2. This CDR3 is built from 15 residues. Per the germline V gene, CDR1 is MNHEY and CDR2 is SVGAGI. With 5 bases clipped from V and 2 bases from J, the junction kept 6 bases outside the gene matches. The CDR3 region has the DNA TGTGCCAGCAGTCCGCTAGCGGTGGCCTACAATGAGCAGTTCTTC. This codes for CASSPLAVAYNEQFF.

The V call is TRBV10-2, the J call TRBJ2-3; TRBD2 agrees at 8 bases. The CDR3 is 14 residues long. Germline V gene lookup returns CDR1 WSHSY and CDR2 SAAADI. The J segment lost 3 bases and the V segment lost 8 bases, leaving 7 bases of the junction unmatched. Here the CDR3 DNA reads TGCGCCAGCGGGGGCGGGGGGTGGACAGATACGCAGTATTTT. This gives the protein CASGGGGWTDTQYF.

This chain joins TRBV27 and TRBJ2-6, with D tentatively TRBD2 (6 bases). From germline, CDR1 is MNHEY and CDR2 SMNVEV (reference sequence). Trimming shortened V by 6 bases and J by 4 bases, and 10 bases separated the two germline ends. The CDR3 spans 14 residues. CDR3 nucleotides: TGTGCCAGCAGCCCCGCGGGAGGGGCCAACGTCCTGACTTTC. Its protein is CASSPAGGANVLTF.

CDR3 sequence (DNA): TGTGCCAGCAGCTTTAACTCAGTCAATGAGCAGTTCTTC. This encodes CASSFNSVNEQFF. The chain combines TRBV11-3 with TRBJ2-1; D is unresolved. Germline lookup yields CDR1 SGHNT and CDR2 YENEEA. Trimming shortened V by 3 bases and J by 6 bases, and 9 bases separated the two germline ends. The CDR3 covers 13 residues.

Many counts were recorded for this clone. The rearrangement links TRBV3-1 (or the pseudogene TRBV3-2) to TRBJ1-3; D perhaps matches TRBD1 (5 bases). The CDR3 consists of 14 residues. Germline CDR1 and CDR2: LGHDT and YNNKEL (reference sequence). Trimming took 4 bases from V and 0 from J, leaving 7 bases between them. In nucleotides, the CDR3 is TGTGCCAGCAGCCTTGGACACTCTGGAAACACCATATATTTT. Encoded protein: CASSLGHSGNTIYF.

J is TRBJ2-1 and V is TRBV5-1; 8 bases map to TRBD2. The CDR3 runs 14 residues. The V segment lost 4 bases and the J segment 8 bases; nucleotides outside the gene matches: 8. The germline V gene has CDR1 SGHRS and CDR2 YFSETQ. The DNA of the CDR3 is TGCGCCAGCAGCCTGTGGCCGGGAGGGGATGAGCAGTTCTTC. Its protein product is CASSLWPGGDEQFF. The whole variable domain, filled in from reference TRBV5-1 and TRBJ2-1, reads KAGVTQTPRYLIKTRGQQVTLSCSPISGHRSVSWYQQTPGQGLQFLFEYFSETQRNKGNFPGRFSGRQFSNSRSEMNVSTLELGDSALYLCASSLWPGGDEQFFGPGTRLTVL.

This chain connects TRBV9 to TRBJ2-7; D possibly matches TRBD1 or TRBD2 (5 bases each). The CDR3 spans 15 residues. The V end lost 3 bases, the J end lost 2 bases, and 15 bases lay between the germline ends. Germline loops: CDR1 SGDLS, CDR2 YYNGEE. Here the CDR3 DNA reads TGTGCCAGCAGCGCATCCGGGACGGACGCCTACGAGCAGTACTTC. Translation gives CASSASGTDAYEQYF.

The chain couples TRBV5-1 to TRBJ2-5; D may be TRBD2 (6 bases). The CDR3 has 15 amino acids. Trimming pared 0 bases from V and 0 bases from J, leaving 9 bases between. Germline CDR1 and CDR2: SGHRS and YFSETQ. CDR3 coding DNA: TGCGCCAGCAGCTTGGGCGGGAACTACCAAGAGACCCAGTACTTC. This translates into CASSLGGNYQETQYF.

This sequence joins TRBV6-5 and TRBJ1-3; 9 nucleotides agree with TRBD1. CDR1 and CDR2 from the germline V gene are MNHEY and SVGAGI. Trimming took 4 bases from V and 9 from J; bases not matched to a gene: 7. The CDR3 runs to 14 residues. CDR3 region: CASSSTGTGTTIYF. The DNA for the CDR3 is TGTGCCAGCAGTTCTACCGGGACAGGGACCACCATATATTTT.

This chain uses TRBV6-1 with TRBJ1-1; D possibly corresponds to TRBD1 (6 bases). Germline assignment: CDR1 MNHNS and CDR2 SASEGT. The CDR3 sequence is 14 residues long. Trimming pared 2 bases from V and 3 bases from J, leaving 10 bases between. This CDR3 is CASSERDTYTEAFF. CDR3 nucleotide sequence: TGTGCCAGCAGTGAAAGGGACACCTACACTGAAGCTTTCTTT.

This sequence joins TRBV15 and TRBJ1-1, with 11 bases matching TRBD1. The CDR3 extends over 17 amino acids. From germline, CDR1 is LNHNV and CDR2 YYDKDF (reference sequence). J lost 7 bases, V lost 0 bases, and 10 bases had no gene match. CDR3 protein: CATSREFGQGASGEAFF. CDR3 nucleotides: TGTGCCACCAGCAGAGAATTCGGACAGGGGGCGAGTGGTGAAGCTTTCTTT.